This T cell receptor (beta chain) is drawn from a study of identical twins. The study's findings and limits: Out-of-frame TCR alpha sharing in monozygotic twins exceeded recombination model predictions. The abundant beta clonotypes from cord blood had fewer insertions, and memory repertoires had none of this.

Concerning this clonotype: As yet, its antigen is unknown. Because it lacks the conserved phenylalanine or tryptophan at the end, this CDR3 is likely a read error.

TCRdb recomputed calls from the 5' RACE reads with MiXCR, one row per CDR3 protein. Among fewer than 900,000 distinct CDR3 sequences listed, 21% were seen once. V was cut by 7 bases and J by 4 bases, with 14 bases left in between. This CDR3 is built from 13 residues. These data also formed part of another study, on T cells expressing NK-cell markers. This second report adds: Among the eight sequenced donors, seven tested HCMV-seropositive and one tested seronegative. A few of the donors also had these clonotypes leading their CD3+CD56-NKG2C+ fraction.

This TCR came from a woman aged 18-29 years in good health. J is TRBJ2-7 and V is TRBV12-3 or TRBV12-4; D not resolved. Sequencing input: PBMCs. The CDR3 protein is CASTRDGGYEQYY. DNA of the CDR3: TGTGCCAGCACCAGAGACGGTGGTTACGAGCAGTACTAC.